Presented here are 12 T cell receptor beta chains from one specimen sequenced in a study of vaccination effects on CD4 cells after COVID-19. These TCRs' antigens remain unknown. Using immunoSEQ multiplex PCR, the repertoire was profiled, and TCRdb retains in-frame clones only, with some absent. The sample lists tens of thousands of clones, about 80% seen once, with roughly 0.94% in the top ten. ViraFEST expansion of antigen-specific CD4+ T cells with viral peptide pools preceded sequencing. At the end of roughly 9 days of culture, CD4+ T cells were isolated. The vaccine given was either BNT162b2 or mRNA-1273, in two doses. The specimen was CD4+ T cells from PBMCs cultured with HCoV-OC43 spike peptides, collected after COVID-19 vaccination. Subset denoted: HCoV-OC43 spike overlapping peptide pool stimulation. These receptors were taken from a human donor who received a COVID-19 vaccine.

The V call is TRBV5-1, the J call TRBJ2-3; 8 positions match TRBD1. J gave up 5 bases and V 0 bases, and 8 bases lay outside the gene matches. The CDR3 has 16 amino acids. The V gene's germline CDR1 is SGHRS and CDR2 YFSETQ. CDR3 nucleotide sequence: TGCGCCAGCAGCTTGGGTTCAGGGGGCCAGGTAGATACGCAGTATTTT. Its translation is CASSLGSGGQVDTQYF. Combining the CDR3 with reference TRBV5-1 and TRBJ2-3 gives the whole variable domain KAGVTQTPRYLIKTRGQQVTLSCSPISGHRSVSWYQQTPGQGLQFLFEYFSETQRNKGNFPGRFSGRQFSNSRSEMNVSTLELGDSALYLCASSLGSGGQVDTQYFGPGTRLTVL.

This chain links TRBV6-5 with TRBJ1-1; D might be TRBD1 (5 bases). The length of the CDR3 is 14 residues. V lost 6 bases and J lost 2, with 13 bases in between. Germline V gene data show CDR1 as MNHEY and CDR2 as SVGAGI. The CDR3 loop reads CASSNGGGNTEAFF. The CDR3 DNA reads TGTGCCAGCAGCAATGGGGGGGGAAACACTGAAGCTTTCTTT.

The CDR3 protein is CASSLRAAGGPTGELFF. DNA of the CDR3: TGTGCCAGCAGCTTACGGGCAGCGGGGGGGCCCACCGGGGAGCTGTTTTTT. The chain couples TRBV7-3 to TRBJ2-2; TRBD2 matches 10 bases. CDR1 is SGHTA and CDR2 is FQGTGA in the germline V gene. CDR3 size: 17 residues. Germline trimming cut 2 bases from V and 4 bases from J; bases unmatched to any gene: 7.

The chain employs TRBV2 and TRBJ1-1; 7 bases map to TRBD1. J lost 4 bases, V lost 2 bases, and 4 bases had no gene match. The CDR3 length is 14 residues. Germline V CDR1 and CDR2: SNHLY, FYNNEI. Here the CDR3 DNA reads TGTGCCAGCAGTGAAAGGGGGCTAGGCACTGAAGCTTTCTTT. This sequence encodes CASSERGLGTEAFF.

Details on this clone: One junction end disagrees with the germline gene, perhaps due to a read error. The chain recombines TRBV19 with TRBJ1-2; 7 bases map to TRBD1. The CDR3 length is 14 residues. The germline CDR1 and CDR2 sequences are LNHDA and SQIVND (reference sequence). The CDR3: CATSPGTENYGYTF. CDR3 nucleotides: TGTGCCACTAGTCCCGGGACAGAAAACTATGGCTACACCTTC.

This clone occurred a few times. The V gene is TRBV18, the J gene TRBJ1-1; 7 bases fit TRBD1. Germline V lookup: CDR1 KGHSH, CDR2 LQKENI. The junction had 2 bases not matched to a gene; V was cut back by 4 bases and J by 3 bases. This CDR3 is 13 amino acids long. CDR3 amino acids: CASSQGADTEAFF. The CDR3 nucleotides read TGTGCCAGCTCACAGGGGGCGGACACTGAAGCTTTCTTT.

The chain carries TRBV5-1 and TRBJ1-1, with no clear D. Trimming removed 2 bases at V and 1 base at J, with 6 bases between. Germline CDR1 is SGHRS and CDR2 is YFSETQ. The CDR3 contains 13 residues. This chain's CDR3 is CASSFIENTEAFF. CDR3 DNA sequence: TGCGCCAGCAGCTTCATAGAGAACACTGAAGCTTTCTTT.

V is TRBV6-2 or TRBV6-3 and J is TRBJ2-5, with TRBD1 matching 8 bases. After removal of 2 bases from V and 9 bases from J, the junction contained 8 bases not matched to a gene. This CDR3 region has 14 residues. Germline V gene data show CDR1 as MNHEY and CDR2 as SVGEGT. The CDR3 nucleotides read TGTGCCAGCAGTTACACCGGGACAGGTGGGGCCCAGTACTTC. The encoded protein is CASSYTGTGGAQYF.

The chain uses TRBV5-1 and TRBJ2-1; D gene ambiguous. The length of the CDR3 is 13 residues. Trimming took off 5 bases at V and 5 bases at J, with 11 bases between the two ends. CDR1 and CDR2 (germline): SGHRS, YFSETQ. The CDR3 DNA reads TGCGCCAGCAGGGTGGGGATTGACAATGAGCAGTTCTTC. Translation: CASRVGIDNEQFF.

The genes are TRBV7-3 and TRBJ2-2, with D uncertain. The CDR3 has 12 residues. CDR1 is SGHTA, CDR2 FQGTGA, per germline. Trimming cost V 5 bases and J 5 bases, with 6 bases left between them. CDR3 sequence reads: CASSTSTGELFF. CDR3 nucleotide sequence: TGTGCCAGCAGCACTTCAACCGGGGAGCTGTTTTTT.

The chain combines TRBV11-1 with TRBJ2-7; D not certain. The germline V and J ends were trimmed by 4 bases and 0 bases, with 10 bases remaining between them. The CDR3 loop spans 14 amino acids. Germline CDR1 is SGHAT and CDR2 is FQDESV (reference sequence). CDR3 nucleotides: TGTGCCAGCAGCTCCTCCAGGAGCTCCTACGAGCAGTACGTC. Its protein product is CASSSSRSSYEQYV.

This chain's CDR3 is CASSYSGTSGTGELFF. For the CDR3, the DNA is TGTGCCAGCAGTTACTCCGGGACTAGCGGGACCGGGGAGCTGTTTTTT. The V gene is TRBV6-6, the J gene TRBJ2-2, with 12 bases fitting TRBD2. Trimming removed 0 bases from V and 5 bases from J; junction bases left unmatched: 1. The length of the CDR3 is 16 residues. The V gene's germline CDR1 is MNHNY and CDR2 SVGAGI (reference sequence).